What follows describes a single T cell receptor beta chain. The target antigen is unknown. Clones were read by immunoSEQ multiplex PCR, and TCRdb kept only the in-frame ones, dropping some. The sample records fewer than 150,000 clones, approximately 90% being singletons. These data originate in a study of T cell responses to AZD1222 COVID-19 vaccine. Regarding the study as a whole: Baseline seropositivity occurred in only a handful of AZD1222 recipients. Dominant at 160-218 and 743-854, vaccine-associated CD4 TCRs also spanned spike. Spike-specific TCR breadth rose after two AZD1222 doses, and depth rose as well. Females made up more of the donors, who were largely white British, and clonal diversity may have come out too low.

The TCR originated in an adult in good health. Material: peripheral blood, obtained on day 0 of AZD1222 vaccination.

For the CDR3, the DNA is TGTGCCAGCAGCGTCGGGGACTCCGGACGTCAGCCCCAGCATTTT. Translating it yields CASSVGDSGRQPQHF. V and J are TRBV9 and TRBJ1-5; a possible D gene is TRBD1 (5 bases). CDR1 and CDR2 from the germline V gene are SGDLS and YYNGEE. V lost 2 bases to trimming and J lost 6 bases, with 15 bases between them. The CDR3 loop spans 15 amino acids.